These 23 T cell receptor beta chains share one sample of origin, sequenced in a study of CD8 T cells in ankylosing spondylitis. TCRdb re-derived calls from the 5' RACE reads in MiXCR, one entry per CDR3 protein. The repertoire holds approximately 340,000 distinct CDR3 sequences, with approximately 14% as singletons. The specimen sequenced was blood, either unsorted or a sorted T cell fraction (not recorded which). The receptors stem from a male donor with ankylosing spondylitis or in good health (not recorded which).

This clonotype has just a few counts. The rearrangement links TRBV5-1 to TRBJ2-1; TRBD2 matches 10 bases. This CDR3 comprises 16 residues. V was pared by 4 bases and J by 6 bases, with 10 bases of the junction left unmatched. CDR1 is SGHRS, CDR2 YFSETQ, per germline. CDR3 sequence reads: CASSVVAVAGGNEQFF. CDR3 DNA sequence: TGCGCCAGCAGCGTAGTTGCAGTAGCGGGAGGCAATGAGCAGTTCTTC.

The CDR3 sequence is CAISESPNSHNEQFF. CDR3 coding DNA: TGTGCCATCAGTGAGTCGCCAAACTCTCACAATGAGCAGTTCTTC. The chain has TRBV10-3 and TRBJ2-1; D remains ambiguous. Trimming shortened V by 0 bases and J by 5 bases, and 11 bases separated the two germline ends. Germline assignment: CDR1 ENHRY and CDR2 SYGVKD. This CDR3 region has 15 residues.

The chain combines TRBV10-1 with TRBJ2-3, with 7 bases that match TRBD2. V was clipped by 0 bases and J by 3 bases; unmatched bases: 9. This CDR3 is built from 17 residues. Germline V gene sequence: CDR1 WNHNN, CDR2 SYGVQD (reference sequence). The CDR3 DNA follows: TGCGCCAGCAGTGAGTCGGAATGGAGCGGGACTACAGATACGCAGTATTTT. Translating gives CASSESEWSGTTDTQYF.

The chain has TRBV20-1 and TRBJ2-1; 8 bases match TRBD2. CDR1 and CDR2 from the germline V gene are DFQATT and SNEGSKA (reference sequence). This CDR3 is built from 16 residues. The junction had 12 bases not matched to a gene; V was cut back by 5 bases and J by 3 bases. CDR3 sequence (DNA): TGCAGTGCTCCTATTGGCGGGGGGACCCTCTACAATGAGCAGTTCTTC. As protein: CSAPIGGGTLYNEQFF.

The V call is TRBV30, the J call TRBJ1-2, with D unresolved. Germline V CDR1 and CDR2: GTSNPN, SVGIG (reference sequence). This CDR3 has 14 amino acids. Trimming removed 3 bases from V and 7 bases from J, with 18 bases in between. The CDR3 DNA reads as TGTGCCTGGAGAAGAGCACCGGACGCCCTTGGCTACACCTTC. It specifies CAWRRAPDALGYTF.

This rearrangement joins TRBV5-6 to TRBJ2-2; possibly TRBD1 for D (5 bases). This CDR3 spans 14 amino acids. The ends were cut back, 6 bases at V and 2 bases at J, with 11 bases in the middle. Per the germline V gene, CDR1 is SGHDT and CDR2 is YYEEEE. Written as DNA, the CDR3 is TGTGCCAGCACCCAGGGCCCAAACACCGGGGAGCTGTTTTTT. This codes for CASTQGPNTGELFF.

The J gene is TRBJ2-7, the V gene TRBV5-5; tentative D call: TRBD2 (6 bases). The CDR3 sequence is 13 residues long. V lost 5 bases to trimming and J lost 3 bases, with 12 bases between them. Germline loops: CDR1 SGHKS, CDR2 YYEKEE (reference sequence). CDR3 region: CASRSGLDYEQYF. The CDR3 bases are TGTGCCAGCAGATCGGGACTGGACTACGAGCAGTACTTC.

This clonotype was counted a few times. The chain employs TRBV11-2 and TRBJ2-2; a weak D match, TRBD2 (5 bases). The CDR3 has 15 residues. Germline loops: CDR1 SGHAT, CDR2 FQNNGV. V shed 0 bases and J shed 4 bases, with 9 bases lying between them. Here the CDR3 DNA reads TGTGCCAGCAGCTTAGAGTCGGGGTTCACCGGGGAGCTGTTTTTT. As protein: CASSLESGFTGELFF.

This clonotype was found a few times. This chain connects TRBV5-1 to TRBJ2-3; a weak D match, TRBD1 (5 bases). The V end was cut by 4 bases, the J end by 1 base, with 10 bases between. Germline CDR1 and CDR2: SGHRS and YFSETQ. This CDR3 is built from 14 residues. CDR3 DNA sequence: TGCGCCAGCAGCAAGACAGCCGGCACAGATACGCAGTATTTT. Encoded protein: CASSKTAGTDTQYF. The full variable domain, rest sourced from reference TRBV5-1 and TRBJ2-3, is KAGVTQTPRYLIKTRGQQVTLSCSPISGHRSVSWYQQTPGQGLQFLFEYFSETQRNKGNFPGRFSGRQFSNSRSEMNVSTLELGDSALYLCASSKTAGTDTQYFGPGTRLTVL.

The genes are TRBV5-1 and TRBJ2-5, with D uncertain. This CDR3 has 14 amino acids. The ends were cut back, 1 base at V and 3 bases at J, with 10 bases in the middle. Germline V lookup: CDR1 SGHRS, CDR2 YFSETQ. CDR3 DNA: TGCGCCAGCAGCTTGAGGACGGCAAAAGAGACCCAGTACTTC. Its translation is CASSLRTAKETQYF.

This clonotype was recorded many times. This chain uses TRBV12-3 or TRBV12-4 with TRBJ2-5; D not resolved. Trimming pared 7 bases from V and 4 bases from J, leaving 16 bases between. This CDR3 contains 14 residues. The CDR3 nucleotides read TGTGCCAGCACCCGGAACTATATGGGAGAGACCCAGTACTTC. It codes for CASTRNYMGETQYF.

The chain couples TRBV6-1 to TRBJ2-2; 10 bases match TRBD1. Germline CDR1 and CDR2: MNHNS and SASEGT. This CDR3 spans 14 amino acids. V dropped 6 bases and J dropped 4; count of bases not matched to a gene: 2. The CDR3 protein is CASRRDRGTGELFF. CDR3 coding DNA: TGTGCCAGCAGGCGGGACAGGGGCACCGGGGAGCTGTTTTTT.

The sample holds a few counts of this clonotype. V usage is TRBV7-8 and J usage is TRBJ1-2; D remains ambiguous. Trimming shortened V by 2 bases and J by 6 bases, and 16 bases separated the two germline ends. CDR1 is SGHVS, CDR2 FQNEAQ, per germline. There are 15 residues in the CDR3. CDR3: CASSLPGFSPNGYTF. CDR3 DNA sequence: TGTGCCAGCAGCTTACCGGGCTTTTCGCCCAATGGCTACACCTTC.

CDR3 sequence (DNA): TGTGCCACCAGTGCCCTCAGGGGTGAGCAGTTCTTC. Amino acids: CATSALRGEQFF. The V call is TRBV24-1, the J call TRBJ2-1; D is possibly TRBD1 (6 bases). This CDR3 comprises 12 residues. The V end lost 5 bases, the J end lost 9 bases, and 10 bases lay between the germline ends. CDR1 and CDR2 (germline): KGHDR, SFDVKD.

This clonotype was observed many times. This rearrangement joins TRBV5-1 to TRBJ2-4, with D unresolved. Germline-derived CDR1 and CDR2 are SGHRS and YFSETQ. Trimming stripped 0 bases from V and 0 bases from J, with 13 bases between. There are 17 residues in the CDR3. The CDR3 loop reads CASSLAPVDIAKNIQYF. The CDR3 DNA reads TGCGCCAGCAGCTTGGCCCCCGTCGATATAGCCAAAAACATTCAGTACTTC.

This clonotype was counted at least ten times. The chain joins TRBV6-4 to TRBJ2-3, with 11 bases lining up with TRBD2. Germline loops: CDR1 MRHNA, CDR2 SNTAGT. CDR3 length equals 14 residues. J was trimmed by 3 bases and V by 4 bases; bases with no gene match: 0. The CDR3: CASSGTSGTDTQYF. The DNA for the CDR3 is TGTGCCAGCAGTGGGACTAGCGGGACAGATACGCAGTATTTT.

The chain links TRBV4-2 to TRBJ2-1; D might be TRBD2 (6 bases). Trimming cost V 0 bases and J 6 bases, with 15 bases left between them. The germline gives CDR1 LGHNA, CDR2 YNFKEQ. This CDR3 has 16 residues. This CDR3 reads CASSQDPVGSLNEQFF. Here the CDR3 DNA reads TGTGCCAGCAGCCAAGATCCCGTCGGGAGCCTCAATGAGCAGTTCTTC.

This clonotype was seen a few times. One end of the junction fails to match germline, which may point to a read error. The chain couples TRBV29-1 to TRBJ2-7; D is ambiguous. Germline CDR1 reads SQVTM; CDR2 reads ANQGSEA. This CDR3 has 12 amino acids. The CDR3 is CSVESDNYEQYF. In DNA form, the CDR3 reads TGCAGCGTTGAGTCGGATAACTACGAACAGTACTTC.

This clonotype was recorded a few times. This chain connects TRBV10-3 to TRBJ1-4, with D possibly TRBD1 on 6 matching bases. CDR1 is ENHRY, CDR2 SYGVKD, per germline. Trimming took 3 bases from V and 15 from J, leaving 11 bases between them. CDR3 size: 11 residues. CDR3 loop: CAISEQGNMFF. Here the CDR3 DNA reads TGTGCCATCAGTGAACAGGGTAATATGTTTTTT.

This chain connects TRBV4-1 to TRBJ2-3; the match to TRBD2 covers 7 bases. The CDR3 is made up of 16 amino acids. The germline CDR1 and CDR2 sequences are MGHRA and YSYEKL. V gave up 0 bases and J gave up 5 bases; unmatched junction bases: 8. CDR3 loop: CASSQEGASGGDTQYF. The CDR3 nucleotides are TGCGCCAGCAGCCAAGAAGGGGCTAGCGGAGGAGATACGCAGTATTTT.

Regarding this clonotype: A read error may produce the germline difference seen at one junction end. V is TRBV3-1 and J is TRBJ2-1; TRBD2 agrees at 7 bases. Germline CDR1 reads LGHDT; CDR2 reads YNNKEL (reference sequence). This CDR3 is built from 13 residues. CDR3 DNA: TGTGCCAGCAGCCAAGTCGGGACTACCGGAGTAATCTTC. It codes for CASSQVGTTGVIF.

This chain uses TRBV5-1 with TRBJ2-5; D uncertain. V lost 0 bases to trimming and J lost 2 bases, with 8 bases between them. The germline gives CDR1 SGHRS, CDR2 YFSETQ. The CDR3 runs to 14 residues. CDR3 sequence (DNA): TGCGCCAGCAGCTTGGGTGTGCAGCAAGAGACCCAGTACTTC. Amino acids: CASSLGVQQETQYF.

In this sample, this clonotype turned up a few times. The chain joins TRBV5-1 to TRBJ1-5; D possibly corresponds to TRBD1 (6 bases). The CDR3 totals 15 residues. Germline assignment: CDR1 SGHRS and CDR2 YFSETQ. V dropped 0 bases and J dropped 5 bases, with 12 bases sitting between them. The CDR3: CASSLVPGGDQPQHF. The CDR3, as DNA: TGCGCCAGCAGCTTGGTTCCGGGGGGCGATCAGCCCCAGCATTTT.